This T cell receptor (beta chain) was identified during a study of TIL therapy for anti-PD-1-resistant metastatic lung cancer. Whole-study context: Tumors carried a median about 1.4 non-synonymous mutations per megabase.

This clone was seen a single time. The time point is: pre-treatment sample, taken before nivolumab and TIL therapy. Most excised metastases sampled were pleural nodules or supraclavicular lymph nodes. The immunoSEQ assay was v3. Method: immunoSEQ multiplex PCR; TCRdb's copy keeps in-frame clones and lacks some. The sample has thousands of clones; about 70% are singletons. With 5 bases removed from V and 2 bases from J, the gap between germline ends came to 5 bases. This CDR3 contains 12 residues. CDR1 SGHTA and CDR2 FQGNSA come from the germline V gene. The V gene is TRBV7-2, the J gene TRBJ2-3, with D hard to call. Sequencing was performed on tumor tissue, taken at baseline. The receptor was isolated from a person between 30 and 80 years old with non-small cell lung cancer. The CDR3 nucleotides read TGTGCCAGCAGCATAACCACAGATACGCAGTATTTT. It codes for CASSITTDTQYF.